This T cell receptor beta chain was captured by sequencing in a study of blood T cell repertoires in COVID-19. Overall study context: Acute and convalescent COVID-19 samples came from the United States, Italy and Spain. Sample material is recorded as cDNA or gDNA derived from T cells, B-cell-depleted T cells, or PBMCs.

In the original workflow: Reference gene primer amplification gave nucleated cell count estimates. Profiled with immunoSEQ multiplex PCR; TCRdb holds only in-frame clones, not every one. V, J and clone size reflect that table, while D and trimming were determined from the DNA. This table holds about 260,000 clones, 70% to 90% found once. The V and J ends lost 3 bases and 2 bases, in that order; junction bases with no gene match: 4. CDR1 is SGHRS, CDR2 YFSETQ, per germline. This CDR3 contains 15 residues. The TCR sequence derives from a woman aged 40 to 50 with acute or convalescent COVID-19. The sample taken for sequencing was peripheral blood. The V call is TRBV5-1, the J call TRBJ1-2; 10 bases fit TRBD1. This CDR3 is CASSSGTGDNYGYTF. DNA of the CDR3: TGCGCCAGCAGCTCCGGGACAGGGGACAACTATGGCTACACCTTC.